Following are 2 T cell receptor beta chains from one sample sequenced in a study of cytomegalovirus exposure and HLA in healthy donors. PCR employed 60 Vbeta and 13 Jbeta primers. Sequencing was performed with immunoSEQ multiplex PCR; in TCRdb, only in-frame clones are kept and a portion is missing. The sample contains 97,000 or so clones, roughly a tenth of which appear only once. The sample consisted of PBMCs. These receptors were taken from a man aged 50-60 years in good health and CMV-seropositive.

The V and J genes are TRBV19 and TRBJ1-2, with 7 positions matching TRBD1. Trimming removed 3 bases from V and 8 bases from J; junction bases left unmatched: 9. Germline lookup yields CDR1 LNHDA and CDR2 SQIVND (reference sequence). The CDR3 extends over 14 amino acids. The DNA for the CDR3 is TGTGCCAGTAGTATCCTGACAGGGTTGAGCGGCTACACCTTC. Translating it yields CASSILTGLSGYTF.

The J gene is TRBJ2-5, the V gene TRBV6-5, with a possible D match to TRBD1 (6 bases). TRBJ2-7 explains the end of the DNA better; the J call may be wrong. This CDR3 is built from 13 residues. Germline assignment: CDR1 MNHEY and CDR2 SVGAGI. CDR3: CASRTGHLYEQYF. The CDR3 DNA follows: TGTGCCAGCAGAACGGGACACCTCTACGAGCAGTACTTC.